These 4 T cell receptor beta chains originate from one sample sequenced in a study of blood T cells in healthy people across ages. A sample-barcoded 5' primer and a J-beta primer mix were used in a second PCR of about 7 to 12 cycles. TCRdb used MiXCR to reprocess the 5' RACE reads, holding one entry per CDR3 protein. The sample comprises roughly 680,000 distinct CDR3 sequences, roughly 49% of which are singletons, and around a third rests with the top ten. Sequencing was carried out using blood. These receptors came from a woman aged 55-69 years in good health.

This sequence joins TRBV7-2 and TRBJ2-3; maybe TRBD2 (6 bases). V lost 0 bases, J lost 5 bases, and 9 bases lay in between. Germline V gene sequence: CDR1 SGHTA, CDR2 FQGNSA. This CDR3 has 14 residues. The CDR3 spells CASSLAGLLDTQYF. CDR3 bases: TGTGCCAGCAGCTTAGCGGGACTCCTAGATACGCAGTATTTT.

V and J are TRBV20-1 and TRBJ2-4, with D unresolved. Trimming removed 0 bases from V and 14 bases from J, with 17 bases in between. CDR3 size: 13 residues. Germline loops: CDR1 DFQATT, CDR2 SNEGSKA (reference sequence). This chain's CDR3 is CSARDPSLVTEYF. CDR3 DNA sequence: TGCAGTGCTAGAGATCCTTCGCTAGTTACAGAGTACTTC.

The chain's CDR3 is CASSFSRGEYEQYF. The CDR3 DNA reads TGTGCCAGCAGCTTCTCCAGGGGGGAGTACGAGCAGTACTTC. V is TRBV7-2 and J is TRBJ2-7; D perhaps matches TRBD1 (7 bases). The CDR3 totals 14 residues. Germline V gene data show CDR1 as SGHTA and CDR2 as FQGNSA. The germline V and J ends were trimmed by 3 bases and 4 bases, with 13 bases remaining between them.

This clonotype was counted a few times. The chain links TRBV7-7 to TRBJ2-5; tentatively, D is TRBD1 (6 bases). The CDR3 consists of 14 residues. The V gene lost 1 base and the J gene lost 1 base, with 7 bases spanning the gap. Germline CDR1 SSHAT, CDR2 FNYEAQ (reference sequence). Here the CDR3 reads CASSLGQAQETQYF. The CDR3 DNA is TGTGCCAGCAGCTTAGGACAGGCCCAAGAGACCCAGTACTTC.